Below, 24 T cell receptor beta chains from the same sample are listed, as sequenced in a study of control samples from healthy donors and cancer patients (dated by TCRdb to about 2020). To prepare the library, the immunoSEQ multiplex PCR assay was applied. Sourced from immuneACCESS, this table was stored by TCRdb with only in-frame sequences that have V and J called. A share of the clones is absent; for the studies checked, an unresolved V gene accounts for under half, and the remainder has no known explanation. Across this sample there are some 130,000 clones, with 80% to 95% seen only once. The ten largest clones take up approximately 6% of the sample. Sample: blood. The receptor source for this set is a man aged 18 to 30 in good health.

The rearrangement joins TRBV18 to TRBJ1-1, with a tentative D call TRBD1 (5 bases). There are 18 residues in the CDR3. V lost 2 bases and J 2 bases, leaving 21 bases between the germline ends. CDR1 and CDR2 (germline): KGHSH, LQKENI. CDR3: CASSPFSVPGINNTEAFF. CDR3 DNA: TGTGCCAGCTCACCATTTTCTGTCCCAGGGATCAATAACACTGAAGCTTTCTTT.

The chain links TRBV24-1 to TRBJ2-5; TRBD1 matches 7 bases. The length of the CDR3 is 15 residues. Germline-derived CDR1 and CDR2 are KGHDR and SFDVKD. Trimming at V came to 3 bases and at J to 0 bases, leaving 3 bases not matched to a gene. The CDR3 DNA is TGTGCCACCAGTGATACCGGGACAGACCAAGAGACCCAGTACTTC. Protein sequence: CATSDTGTDQETQYF.

This rearrangement joins TRBV7-7 to TRBJ1-4; D not certain. V was shortened by 1 base and J by 3 bases, with 9 bases between the two germline ends. The germline V gene encodes CDR1 SSHAT and CDR2 FNYEAQ (reference sequence). The CDR3 runs to 15 residues. CDR3 residues: CASSLVDGPNEKLFF. As DNA, the CDR3 is TGTGCCAGCAGCTTAGTAGACGGACCTAATGAAAAACTGTTTTTT.

This chain joins TRBV7-9 and TRBJ2-5; the D call may be TRBD1 or TRBD2 (5 bases each). Germline-derived CDR1 and CDR2 are SEHNR and FQNEAQ (reference sequence). V was cut by 4 bases and J by 7 bases, with 25 bases left in between. The CDR3 consists of 17 residues. The CDR3 spells CASSSLGAGTPSGTQYF. The CDR3, as DNA: TGTGCCAGCAGCTCGTTAGGGGCCGGGACCCCCTCAGGGACCCAGTACTTC.

J is TRBJ1-1 and V is TRBV10-3; a weak D match, TRBD1 (6 bases). The CDR3 loop spans 14 amino acids. Deletions cut 7 bases from V and 0 bases from J, with 12 bases between. CDR1 and CDR2 from the germline V gene are ENHRY and SYGVKD. CDR3 loop: CAIKTGGVNTEAFF. The CDR3, as DNA: TGTGCCATCAAGACAGGCGGAGTGAACACTGAAGCTTTCTTT.

CDR3 in amino acids: CASSLVGSSGNTIYF. CDR3 DNA sequence: TGTGCCAGCAGCTTAGTCGGCAGCTCTGGAAACACCATATATTTT. J is TRBJ1-3 and V is TRBV7-2; D unclear. Germline V gene sequence: CDR1 SGHTA, CDR2 FQGNSA. V was trimmed by 1 base and J by 0 bases, leaving 7 bases between them. This CDR3 has 15 residues.

The CDR3 protein is CASSQALGTSGTQYF. The CDR3 region has the DNA TGTGCCAGCAGCCAAGCCCTGGGGACTAGCGGGACCCAGTATTTT. This chain links TRBV4-2 with TRBJ2-3; 13 bases fit TRBD2. After removal of 1 base from V and 12 bases from J, the junction contained 7 bases not matched to a gene. Per germline, CDR1 LGHNA and CDR2 YNFKEQ. This CDR3 is 15 amino acids long.

The chain joins TRBV28 to TRBJ1-4; D is unresolved. The CDR3 spans 11 residues. Trimming removed 4 bases from V and 9 bases from J, with 6 bases in between. The germline V gene has CDR1 MDHEN and CDR2 SYDVKM. The chain's CDR3 is CASSSTQKLFF. CDR3 sequence (DNA): TGTGCCAGCAGTTCGACACAAAAACTGTTTTTT.

The rearrangement joins TRBV4-1 to TRBJ1-2, with D perhaps matching TRBD1 (6 bases). Looked up from germline, CDR1 is MGHRA and CDR2 is YSYEKL. Trimming took 0 bases from V and 12 from J, leaving 20 bases between them. This CDR3 region has 15 residues. CDR3 in amino acids: CASSQDYPETGRHTF. DNA of the CDR3: TGCGCCAGCAGCCAAGACTACCCCGAGACAGGACGACACACCTTC.

The chain uses TRBV5-1 and TRBJ2-5; D is perhaps TRBD1 (5 bases). The length of the CDR3 is 15 residues. V was shortened by 0 bases and J by 7 bases, with 16 bases between the two germline ends. The germline V gene has CDR1 SGHRS and CDR2 YFSETQ. Here the CDR3 reads CASSLEGARVGTQYF. CDR3 coding DNA: TGCGCCAGCAGCTTGGAAGGGGCCAGGGTGGGGACCCAGTACTTC.

This clone was observed a single time. The chain recombines TRBV7-9 with TRBJ2-3; 7 bases are a match to TRBD1. CDR3 length equals 18 residues. Germline-derived CDR1 and CDR2 are SEHNR and FQNEAQ (reference sequence). Losses at the gene ends were 5 bases for V and 3 bases for J; bases not matched to a gene: 17. CDR3: CASSRGPYRGRVTDTQYF. The CDR3 nucleotides read TGTGCCAGCAGCCGAGGCCCCTACAGGGGCAGAGTTACAGATACGCAGTATTTT.

The chain employs TRBV19 and TRBJ1-2; TRBD1 might be the D (6 bases). The CDR3 runs 14 residues. Trimming took off 3 bases at V and 5 bases at J, with 13 bases between the two ends. Germline V gene lookup returns CDR1 LNHDA and CDR2 SQIVND (reference sequence). CDR3 region: CASSIGGWYYGYTF. The CDR3 nucleotides read TGTGCCAGTAGTATCGGGGGCTGGTATTATGGCTACACCTTC.

The rearrangement joins TRBV5-1 to TRBJ1-4; D unresolved. CDR1 is SGHRS, CDR2 YFSETQ, per germline. The CDR3 sequence is 18 residues long. V was pared by 3 bases and J by 2 bases, with 20 bases between. The CDR3 here is CASSSQTPGAGTNEKLFF. DNA of the CDR3: TGCGCCAGCAGCTCCCAGACTCCAGGCGCGGGCACTAATGAAAAACTGTTTTTT.

The chain employs TRBV6-1 and TRBJ1-6; weak D call: TRBD1 (5 bases). The CDR3 extends over 18 amino acids. The germline CDR1 and CDR2 sequences are MNHNS and SASEGT. The V gene lost 1 base and the J gene lost 5 bases, with 18 bases spanning the gap. CDR3: CASSEGVGITGHNSPLHF. DNA of the CDR3: TGTGCCAGCAGTGAAGGGGTAGGGATTACGGGGCATAATTCACCCCTCCACTTT.

The chain recombines TRBV4-1 with TRBJ2-3; 9 bases map to TRBD1. CDR3 length: 16 residues. V lost 4 bases and J lost 2; bases outside the gene matches: 7. Germline loops: CDR1 MGHRA, CDR2 YSYEKL. The CDR3 sequence: CASSPGTGTYTDTQYF. CDR3 in DNA: TGCGCCAGCAGCCCTGGGACAGGGACATACACAGATACGCAGTATTTT.

The chain combines TRBV27 with TRBJ1-6; unclear D gene. V was pared by 7 bases and J by 6 bases, with 13 bases between. CDR1 and CDR2 (germline): MNHEY, SMNVEV (reference sequence). The CDR3 length is 14 residues. CDR3 sequence reads: CASNGRRGNSPLHF. The CDR3 coding sequence is TGTGCCAGCAATGGACGCCGAGGTAATTCACCCCTCCACTTT.

The sample holds one count of this clone. The chain employs TRBV5-4 and TRBJ2-2; no reliable D call. This CDR3 is built from 15 residues. Germline values: CDR1 SGHNT, CDR2 YYREEE (reference sequence). V was cut by 2 bases and J by 5 bases, with 13 bases left in between. The CDR3 DNA sequence: TGTGCCAGCAGCTTACCCCCAGCAGGAACCGGGGAGCTGTTTTTT. Residues: CASSLPPAGTGELFF. The entire variable domain, with the rest obtained from reference TRBV5-4 and TRBJ2-2, is as follows: ETGVTQSPTHLIKTRGQQVTLRCSSQSGHNTVSWYQQALGQGPQFIFQYYREEENGRGNFPPRFSGLQFPNYSSELNVNALELDDSALYLCASSLPPAGTGELFFGEGSRLTVL.

As for this clone: One end of the junction varies from germline; a read error may be responsible. The chain is built from TRBV2 and TRBJ2-5; 9 bases are shared with TRBD1. The CDR3 consists of 13 residues. Germline assignment: CDR1 SNHLY and CDR2 FYNNEI. The CDR3 spells CASGGQGGEAQYF. The DNA of the CDR3 is TGTGCCAGCGGGGGACAGGGAGGAGAGGCCCAGTACTTC.

The chain couples TRBV6-5 to TRBJ2-7; TRBD2 agrees at 13 bases. This CDR3 region has 12 residues. CDR1 and CDR2 (germline): MNHEY, SVGAGI. V shed 6 bases, J shed 7 bases, and the junction held 0 bases outside the gene matches. The CDR3 nucleotides are TGTGCCAGCAGACTAGCGGGGGGGGAGCAGTACTTC. Protein product: CASRLAGGEQYF.

The J gene is TRBJ1-3, the V gene TRBV2; tentative D call: TRBD1 (6 bases). Germline V gives CDR1 SNHLY, CDR2 FYNNEI. Trimming removed 8 bases at V and 4 bases at J, with 21 bases between. The CDR3 is 16 amino acids. The CDR3 loop is CASGGQLLGSGNTIYF. The CDR3 DNA reads TGTGCCAGCGGGGGGCAGTTGCTAGGGTCCGGAAACACCATATATTTT.

The CDR3 DNA is TGTGCCAGCAGTGAAGCGAATTGGCAGCCCCAGCATTTT. It specifies CASSEANWQPQHF. V is TRBV6-1 and J is TRBJ1-5; D gene uncertain. The CDR3 spans 13 residues. V lost 0 bases, J lost 7 bases, and 7 bases lay in between. The V gene's germline CDR1 is MNHNS and CDR2 SASEGT.

The V gene is TRBV5-4, the J gene TRBJ2-5; 14 bases agree with TRBD2. CDR1 is SGHNT, CDR2 YYREEE, per germline (reference sequence). Unmatched junction bases numbered 2, after V lost 4 bases and J lost 0 bases. The length of the CDR3 is 16 residues. As DNA, the CDR3 is TGTGCCAGCAGCAGGACTAGCGGGGGGAACCAAGAGACCCAGTACTTC. This codes for CASSRTSGGNQETQYF.

This clone was counted between two and nine times. At one end the junction does not follow the germline gene, possibly because of a read error. The chain joins TRBV10-3 to TRBJ2-1; D is unresolved. The V gene's germline CDR1 is ENHRY and CDR2 SYGVKD. This CDR3 is 14 amino acids long. CDR3 in DNA: TGTGCCATCAGTGAGTACGTCTCCGACAATGAGCAGTTCTTC. Amino acid sequence: CAISEYVSDNEQFF.

The chain recombines TRBV10-3 with TRBJ1-1; no clear D. Between the trimmed V and J ends, which lost 10 bases and 1 base, there was a span of 13 bases. The CDR3 consists of 13 residues. Looked up from germline, CDR1 is ENHRY and CDR2 is SYGVKD. The CDR3 DNA reads TGTGCCACTATGGGAAATGGGAACACTGAAGCTTTCTTT. This encodes CATMGNGNTEAFF.